This TCR beta chain stems from a study of cytomegalovirus exposure and HLA in healthy donors. Germline V gene sequence: CDR1 SEHNR, CDR2 FQNEAQ (reference sequence). This CDR3 spans 15 amino acids. V gave up 5 bases and J gave up 5 bases, with 16 bases separating them. Clones were read by immunoSEQ multiplex PCR, and TCRdb kept only the in-frame ones, dropping some. The data contain about 130,000 clones, 89% of them singletons. This chain links TRBV7-9 with TRBJ2-1; no clear D. The sequence came from a woman younger than 35 in good health and CMV-seropositive. Sample: PBMCs. CDR3 loop: CASSPRRVAHNEQFF. The CDR3 DNA reads as TGTGCCAGCAGCCCTCGCCGGGTAGCTCACAATGAGCAGTTCTTC.